This T cell receptor beta chain was captured in a study of glioma-infiltrating T cells after dendritic cell vaccination. Whole-study results and caveats: Patients with more pretreatment TILs had longer time to progression and survival.

Trimming removed 3 bases from V and 6 bases from J; junction bases left unmatched: 8. This CDR3 is 15 amino acids long. The germline V gene encodes CDR1 SGHDT and CDR2 YYEEEE. Documented time point: after dendritic cell vaccination, including at tumor progression/relapse. Blood PBMC samples: pre-vaccination, two weeks post third vaccination, and at tumor progression. This clone was observed a single time. Its target is not known. The PCR used 60 V beta and 13 J beta primers. Assay used: immunoSEQ multiplex PCR; TCRdb lists only in-frame clones, some missing. The table records 91,000 or so clones, approximately 80% of them present only once.

Here the sequenced sample was blood, taken after dendritic cell vaccination. The J gene is TRBJ1-4, the V gene TRBV5-6; 7 bases are a match to TRBD1. The sequence was obtained from a human donor with glioblastoma. Here the CDR3 reads CASSSSRQGDEKLFF. The CDR3 nucleotides are TGTGCCAGCAGCTCAAGTAGACAGGGCGATGAAAAACTGTTTTTT.